Included here is one TCR beta chain sequence, with context. Trimming pared 5 bases from V and 1 base from J, leaving 11 bases between. CDR3 length: 14 amino acids. Germline V gene data show CDR1 as SGHNT and CDR2 as YENEEA. The data were taken from a study of OX40 agonist ivuxolimab in advanced cancers. Study overall: Patients undergoing dose escalation presented with hepatocellular carcinoma, melanoma, renal cell or head and neck cancer. Three patients, one with hepatocellular carcinoma and two with cutaneous melanoma, responded partially.

TCRdb's copy holds only in-frame clones and misses some; the assay was immunoSEQ multiplex PCR. The table records tens of thousands of clones, more than 70% of them present only once. The clonotype was recovered from an adult with an advanced solid tumor such as melanoma, head and neck, liver or kidney cancer. The genes are TRBV11-3 and TRBJ1-1; no firm D call. Sequencing was performed on CD4+ or CD8+ T cells sorted from blood, taken in a trial of the OX40 agonist ivuxolimab. DNA of the CDR3: TGTGCCAGCAGCCTTGTGCAGGCGAACACTGAAGCTTTCTTT. This codes for CASSLVQANTEAFF. The full variable domain, with the rest looked up from reference TRBV11-3 and TRBJ1-1, is EAGVVQSPRYKIIEKKQPVAFWCNPISGHNTLYWYLQNLGQGPELLIRYENEEAVDDSQLPKDRFSAERLKGVDSTLKIQPAELGDSAVYLCASSLVQANTEAFFGQGTRLTVV.